This T cell receptor beta chain was sequenced during a study of blood T cell repertoires in COVID-19. Study details: From T cells, B-cell-depleted T cells, or PBMCs came the material, which was cDNA or gDNA.

In the authors' methods: How many nucleated cells were present was estimated from reference gene primer amplification. Clones were read by immunoSEQ multiplex PCR, and TCRdb kept only the in-frame ones, dropping some. V, J and clone size were drawn from that table, and D and trimming were deduced from the DNA. This sample has approximately 230,000 clones, with 70% to 90% found just once. Trimming stripped 6 bases from V and 8 bases from J, with 13 bases between. Germline assignment: CDR1 MNHEY and CDR2 SVGEGT. This CDR3 region has 13 residues. V gene TRBV6-2 or TRBV6-3 combines with J gene TRBJ2-2; tentative D call: TRBD1 (6 bases). This clonotype originated in a man aged 25-45 years who had recovered from COVID-19. Input material: peripheral blood. The CDR3 protein is CASSPRGVGELFF. CDR3 DNA: TGTGCCAGCAGCCCCAGGGGAGTGGGGGAGCTGTTTTTT.